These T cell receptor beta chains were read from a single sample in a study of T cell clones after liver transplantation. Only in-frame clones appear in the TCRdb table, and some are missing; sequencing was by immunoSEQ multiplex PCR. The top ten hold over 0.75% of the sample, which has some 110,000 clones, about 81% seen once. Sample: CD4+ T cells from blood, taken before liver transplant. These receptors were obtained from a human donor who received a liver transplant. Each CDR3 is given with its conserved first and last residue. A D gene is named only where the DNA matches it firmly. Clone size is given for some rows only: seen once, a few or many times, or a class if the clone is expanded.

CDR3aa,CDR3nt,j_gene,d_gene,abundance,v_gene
CASSLGQRDEQFF,TGTGCCAGCAGCTTGGGTCAGCGGGATGAGCAGTTCTTC,TRBJ2-1,-,once,TRBV7-3
CASRPRQGNIQYF,TGTGCCAGTCGGCCCCGACAGGGTAACATTCAGTACTTC,TRBJ2-4,TRBD1,few,TRBV19
CASSIEGGQTQPQHF,TGTGCCAGTAGTATCGAGGGAGGACAAACTCAGCCCCAGCATTTT,TRBJ1-5,-,-,TRBV19
CASSSYGSGTDTQYF,TGTGCCAGTAGTTCATATGGGAGCGGCACAGATACGCAGTATTTT,TRBJ2-3,-,-,TRBV19
CASSVAQGRSEAFF,TGTGCCAGCAGCGTAGCCCAGGGTAGGTCTGAAGCTTTCTTT,TRBJ1-1,-,-,TRBV9
CASSLGHSGWNTGELFF,TGTGCCAGCAGCTTAGGACACAGCGGTTGGAACACCGGGGAGCTGTTTTTT,TRBJ2-2,-,few,TRBV7-9
CATSRDQPHEQFF,TGTGCCACCAGCAGAGATCAGCCCCATGAGCAGTTCTTC,TRBJ2-1,-,-,TRBV15
CARRRGPGNTIYF,TGTGCCAGGAGGCGGGGGCCTGGAAACACCATATATTTT,TRBJ1-3,-,-,TRBV5-4
CASSRPGEGVSGANVLTF,TGTGCCAGCAGCCGACCGGGGGAGGGGGTCTCTGGGGCCAACGTCCTGACTTTC,TRBJ2-6,-,-,TRBV5-4
CASSKRQPNAEAFF,TGTGCCAGCAGTAAAAGACAACCCAACGCTGAAGCTTTCTTT,TRBJ1-1,-,-,TRBV6-5
CASSATGTPRNTEAFF,TGCGCCAGCAGCGCAACCGGGACTCCCAGGAACACTGAAGCTTTCTTT,TRBJ1-1,-,-,TRBV5-1
CASSYQAWKNTGELFF,TGTGCCAGTAGTTACCAGGCCTGGAAGAACACCGGGGAGCTGTTTTTT,TRBJ2-2,-,-,TRBV19
CASSVGAGSADTQYF,TGTGCCAGCAGTGTAGGGGCCGGGAGCGCAGATACGCAGTATTTT,TRBJ2-3,-,-,TRBV2
CARRPQGAADTEAFF,TGTGCCAGAAGGCCTCAGGGGGCTGCGGACACTGAAGCTTTCTTT,TRBJ1-1,TRBD1,-,TRBV5-3
CASSPRLGQGGNEQFF,TGTGCCAGCAGCCCCAGACTGGGACAGGGCGGTAATGAGCAGTTCTTC,TRBJ2-1,TRBD1,-,TRBV7-3
CASDITTDTQYF,TGCGCATCAGATATCACCACAGATACGCAGTATTTT,TRBJ2-3,-,-,TRBV5-1
CASSYPGTGRYEQYF,TGTGCCAGCAGTTACCCCGGGACAGGACGCTACGAGCAGTACTTC,TRBJ2-7,TRBD1,-,TRBV2
CASSAGTGGVYGYTF,TGTGCCAGCAGTGCCGGGACAGGGGGCGTCTATGGCTACACCTTC,TRBJ1-2,TRBD1,few,TRBV6-1
CASSIGLSTEAFF,TGCGCCAGCAGCATAGGGCTGAGCACTGAAGCTTTCTTT,TRBJ1-1,-,-,TRBV5-1
CATSRRGTLPNEQFF,TGTGCCACCAGCAGGAGGGGCACTCTGCCCAATGAGCAGTTCTTC,TRBJ2-1,-,-,TRBV15
CASSIDQGLEQYF,TGTGCCAGTAGTATAGATCAGGGTCTTGAGCAGTACTTC,TRBJ2-7,-,-,TRBV19
CASSDWGYEQYF,TGTGCCAGCAGTGACTGGGGGTACGAGCAGTACTTC,TRBJ2-7,-,-,TRBV25-1
CASSLSVSGLAGDTQYF,TGTGCCAGCAGTTTATCGGTCTCGGGACTAGCAGGAGATACGCAGTATTTT,TRBJ2-3,TRBD2,-,TRBV27
CASSEGQGMGSYQPQHF,TGTGCCAGCAGTGAAGGACAGGGTATGGGCTCCTATCAGCCCCAGCATTTT,TRBJ1-5,TRBD1,-,TRBV6-1
CASTPWPPTYEQYF,TGTGCCAGCACCCCCTGGCCACCCACCTACGAGCAGTACTTC,TRBJ2-7,-,-,TRBV27
CASSPRVSGELFF,TGTGCCAGCAGTCCCCGTGTTTCCGGGGAGCTGTTTTTT,TRBJ2-2,-,-,TRBV28
CASSLLEGGRNGYTF,TGTGCCAGCAGTCTTCTTGAGGGAGGGAGAAATGGCTACACCTTC,TRBJ1-2,-,-,TRBV27
CASRAVGSYEQYF,TGTGCCAGCAGGGCAGTCGGCTCCTACGAGCAGTACTTC,TRBJ2-7,-,-,TRBV7-9